One sample yielded the 15 T cell receptor beta chains listed below, sequenced in a study of follicular helper T cells after annual influenza vaccination. Stated time point: 2014-2015 season, pre-vaccination. TCRdb's table, derived via immunoSEQ multiplex PCR, lists solely in-frame clones and lacks some. The profile shows around 13,000 clones, just under 80% of them singletons. Material: CXCR5- memory CD4+ T cells sorted from blood, obtained on the day of influenza vaccination. The origin of the receptors is an adult who received the influenza vaccine.

V is TRBV7-9 and J is TRBJ2-7; D may be TRBD2 (5 bases). Looked up from germline, CDR1 is SEHNR and CDR2 is FQNEAQ (reference sequence). This CDR3 is built from 13 residues. V lost 7 bases and J 0 bases, leaving 10 bases between the germline ends. CDR3 sequence: CASTRGSSYEQYF. The CDR3 DNA is TGTGCCAGCACGCGAGGGAGCTCCTACGAGCAGTACTTC.

The chain employs TRBV6-4 and TRBJ2-7; D might be TRBD2 (5 bases). Trimming shortened V by 6 bases and J by 0 bases, and 15 bases separated the two germline ends. CDR3 length: 15 residues. The germline V gene encodes CDR1 MRHNA and CDR2 SNTAGT. CDR3 sequence reads: CASRRAHPHSYEQYF. The CDR3 DNA sequence: TGTGCCAGCAGGCGGGCGCATCCCCACTCCTACGAGCAGTACTTC.

Here the CDR3 DNA reads TGTGCCTGGGGACAGACGAACACTGAAGCTTTCTTT. Translating gives CAWGQTNTEAFF. This chain joins TRBV2 and TRBJ1-1; 7 nucleotides agree with TRBD1. V dropped 11 bases and J dropped 1; count of bases not matched to a gene: 4. CDR3 length equals 12 residues. Germline CDR1 SNHLY, CDR2 FYNNEI. The variable domain in full, with the rest retrieved from reference TRBV2 and TRBJ1-1, is EPEVTQTPSHQVTQMGQEVILRCVPISNHLYFYWYRQILGQKVEFLVSFYNNEISEKSEIFDDQFSVERPDGSNFTLKIRSTKLEDSAMYFCAWGQTNTEAFFGQGTRLTVV.

The rearrangement joins TRBV4-2 to TRBJ1-1, with 8 bases that match TRBD1. The CDR3 runs 15 residues. The germline V gene encodes CDR1 LGHNA and CDR2 YNFKEQ. With V trimmed by 1 base and J by 6 bases, 7 bases remained unmatched. Here the CDR3 reads CASSQAGRTGSEAFF. In nucleotides, the CDR3 is TGTGCCAGCAGCCAAGCGGGGAGGACAGGGTCTGAAGCTTTCTTT.

The J gene is TRBJ2-7, the V gene TRBV7-2, with no clear D. Germline-derived CDR1 and CDR2 are SGHTA and FQGNSA. Trimming took 1 base from V and 4 from J, leaving 8 bases between them. This CDR3 is 13 amino acids long. CDR3 sequence: CASSLDPLYEQYF. CDR3 DNA: TGTGCCAGCAGCTTAGACCCTCTGTACGAGCAGTACTTC.

V is TRBV2 and J is TRBJ1-2; D is unclear. Germline CDR1 SNHLY, CDR2 FYNNEI. This CDR3 is built from 14 residues. V lost 0 bases, J lost 2 bases, and 7 bases lay in between. The CDR3 bases are TGTGCCAGCAGTGAAGCTTTACAGAACTATGGCTACACCTTC. Translated, it gives CASSEALQNYGYTF.

The rearrangement uses TRBV11-3 and TRBJ2-7, with unresolved D. Per germline, CDR1 SGHNT and CDR2 YENEEA. The CDR3 consists of 13 residues. The V gene lost 5 bases and the J gene lost 3 bases, with 11 bases spanning the gap. The CDR3 DNA follows: TGTGCCAGCAGCATTGGAGTGCTCTACGAGCAGTACTTC. Translating gives CASSIGVLYEQYF.

The chain couples TRBV7-2 to TRBJ2-3; D may be TRBD1 (7 bases). The CDR3 sequence is 15 residues long. Germline V lookup: CDR1 SGHTA, CDR2 FQGNSA. The ends were cut back, 7 bases at V and 4 bases at J, with 18 bases in the middle. This CDR3 reads CASMGGGGVSDTQYF. In nucleotides, the CDR3 is TGTGCCAGCATGGGCGGAGGGGGCGTTTCAGATACGCAGTATTTT.

The rearrangement joins TRBV6-6 to TRBJ2-7, with TRBD1 as a possible D gene (7 bases). Germline V gene data show CDR1 as MNHNY and CDR2 as SVGAGI (reference sequence). The CDR3 sequence is 14 residues long. The germline V and J ends were trimmed by 2 bases and 3 bases, with 11 bases remaining between them. The CDR3 loop is CASSYAQGGYEQYF. CDR3 nucleotides: TGTGCCAGCAGTTACGCCCAGGGGGGCTACGAGCAGTACTTC.

The chain combines TRBV7-6 with TRBJ1-1, with 7 bases identical to TRBD1. Germline V lookup: CDR1 SGHVS, CDR2 FNYEAQ. V shed 5 bases, J shed 11 bases, and the junction held 14 bases outside the gene matches. This CDR3 has 14 residues. The DNA for the CDR3 is TGTGCCAGCAGCACTGGGACAGCCCCAGGTGGGGCTTTCTTT. This gives the protein CASSTGTAPGGAFF.

The genes are TRBV18 and TRBJ2-5; D gene unclear. CDR3 size: 11 residues. The V end lost 4 bases, the J end lost 3 bases, and 3 bases lay between the germline ends. Germline CDR1 reads KGHSH; CDR2 reads LQKENI. CDR3 region: CASSQEETQYF. As DNA, the CDR3 is TGTGCCAGCTCACAGGAAGAGACCCAGTACTTC.

This clone turned up a few times. The V gene is TRBV7-9, the J gene TRBJ2-7, with a tentative D call TRBD1 (5 bases). Germline-derived CDR1 and CDR2 are SEHNR and FQNEAQ (reference sequence). This CDR3 has 12 residues. V was shortened by 4 bases and J by 13 bases, with 17 bases between the two germline ends. CDR3 in amino acids: CASSSSVGVPYF. For the CDR3, the DNA is TGTGCCAGCAGCTCGTCAGTAGGGGTTCCATACTTC.

The chain employs TRBV4-1 and TRBJ2-5; TRBD2 matches at 10 bases. Germline values: CDR1 MGHRA, CDR2 YSYEKL. V lost 2 bases to trimming and J lost 5 bases; unmatched junction nucleotides: 5. This CDR3 has 15 amino acids. CDR3 nucleotide sequence: TGCGCCAGCAGCCAATCTCTAGCGGGAGTGGAGACCCAGTACTTC. This sequence encodes CASSQSLAGVETQYF.

This clone was seen a few times. The chain has TRBV4-2 and TRBJ2-7; 7 bases are a match to TRBD1. Losses at the gene ends were 1 base for V and 6 bases for J; bases not matched to a gene: 15. Germline lookup yields CDR1 LGHNA and CDR2 YNFKEQ. CDR3 length: 17 amino acids. The CDR3 protein is CASSQVGLGGDRGEQYF. The CDR3 DNA reads as TGTGCCAGCAGCCAAGTGGGATTAGGGGGCGACCGCGGCGAGCAGTACTTC.

The chain recombines TRBV29-1 with TRBJ1-4; TRBD1 matches 7 bases. Germline lookup yields CDR1 SQVTM and CDR2 ANQGSEA. The CDR3 spans 13 residues. V lost 7 bases to trimming and J lost 5 bases; unmatched junction nucleotides: 7. The CDR3 here is CSARDSLNEKLFF. CDR3 coding DNA: TGCAGCGCCCGGGACAGCTTAAATGAAAAACTGTTTTTT.